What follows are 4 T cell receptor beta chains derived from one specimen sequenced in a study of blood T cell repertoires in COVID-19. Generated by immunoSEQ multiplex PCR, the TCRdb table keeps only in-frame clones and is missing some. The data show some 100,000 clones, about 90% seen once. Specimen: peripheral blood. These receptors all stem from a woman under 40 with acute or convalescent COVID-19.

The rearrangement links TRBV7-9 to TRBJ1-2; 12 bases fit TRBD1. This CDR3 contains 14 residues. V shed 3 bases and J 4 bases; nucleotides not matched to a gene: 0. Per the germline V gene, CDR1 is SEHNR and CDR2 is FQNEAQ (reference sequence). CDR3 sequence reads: CASSLGQGAYGYTF. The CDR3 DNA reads TGTGCCAGCAGCTTGGGACAGGGGGCCTATGGCTACACCTTC.

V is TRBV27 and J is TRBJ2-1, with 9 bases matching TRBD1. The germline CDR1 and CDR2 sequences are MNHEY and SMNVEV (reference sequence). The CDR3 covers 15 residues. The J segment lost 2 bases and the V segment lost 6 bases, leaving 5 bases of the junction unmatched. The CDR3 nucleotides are TGTGCCAGCAGAACCCGACAGGGGGCCTACAATGAGCAGTTCTTC. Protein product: CASRTRQGAYNEQFF.

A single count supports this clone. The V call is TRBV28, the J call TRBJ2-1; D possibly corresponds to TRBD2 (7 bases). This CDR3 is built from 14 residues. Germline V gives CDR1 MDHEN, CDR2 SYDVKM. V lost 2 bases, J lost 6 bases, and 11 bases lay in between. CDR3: CASSLAGAFNEQFF. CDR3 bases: TGTGCCAGCAGTTTAGCGGGGGCCTTCAATGAGCAGTTCTTC.

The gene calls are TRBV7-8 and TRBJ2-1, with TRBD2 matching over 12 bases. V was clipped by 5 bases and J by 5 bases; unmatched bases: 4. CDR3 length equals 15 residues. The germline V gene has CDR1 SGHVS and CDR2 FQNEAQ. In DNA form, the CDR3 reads TGTGCCAGCAGCCTCGGACTAGCGGGGAACAATGAGCAGTTCTTC. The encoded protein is CASSLGLAGNNEQFF.